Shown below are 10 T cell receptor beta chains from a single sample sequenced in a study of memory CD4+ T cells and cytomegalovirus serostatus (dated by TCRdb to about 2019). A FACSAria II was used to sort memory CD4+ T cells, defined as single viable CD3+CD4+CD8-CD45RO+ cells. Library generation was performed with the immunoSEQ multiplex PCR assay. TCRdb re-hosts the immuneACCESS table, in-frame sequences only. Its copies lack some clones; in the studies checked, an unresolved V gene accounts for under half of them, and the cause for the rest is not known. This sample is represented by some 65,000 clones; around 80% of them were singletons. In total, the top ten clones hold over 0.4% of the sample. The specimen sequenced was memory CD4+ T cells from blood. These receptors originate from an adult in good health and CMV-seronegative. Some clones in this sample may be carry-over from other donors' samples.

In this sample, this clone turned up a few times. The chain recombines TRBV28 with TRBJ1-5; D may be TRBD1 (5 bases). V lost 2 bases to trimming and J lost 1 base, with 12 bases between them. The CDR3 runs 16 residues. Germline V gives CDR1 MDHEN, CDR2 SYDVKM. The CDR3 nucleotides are TGTGCCAGCAGTTTAGTGCAGGGAGGCAGCAATCAGCCCCAGCATTTT. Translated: CASSLVQGGSNQPQHF. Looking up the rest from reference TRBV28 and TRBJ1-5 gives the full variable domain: DVKVTQSSRYLVKRTGEKVFLECVQDMDHENMFWYRQDPGLGLRLIYFSYDVKMKEKGDIPEGYSVSREKKERFSLILESASTNQTSMYLCASSLVQGGSNQPQHFGDGTRLSIL.

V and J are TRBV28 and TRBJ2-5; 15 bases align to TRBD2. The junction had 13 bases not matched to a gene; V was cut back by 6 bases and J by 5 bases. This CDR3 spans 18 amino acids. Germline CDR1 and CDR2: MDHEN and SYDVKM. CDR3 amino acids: CASSPMGLAGGPTETQYF. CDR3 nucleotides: TGTGCCAGCAGCCCTATGGGACTAGCGGGAGGCCCGACCGAGACCCAGTACTTC.

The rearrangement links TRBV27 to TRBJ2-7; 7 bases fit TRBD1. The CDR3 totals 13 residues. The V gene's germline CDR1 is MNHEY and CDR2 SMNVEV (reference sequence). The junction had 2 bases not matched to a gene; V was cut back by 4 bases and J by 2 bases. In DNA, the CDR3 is TGTGCCAGCAGTTCGGGACAGACCTACGAGCAGTACTTC. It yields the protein CASSSGQTYEQYF.

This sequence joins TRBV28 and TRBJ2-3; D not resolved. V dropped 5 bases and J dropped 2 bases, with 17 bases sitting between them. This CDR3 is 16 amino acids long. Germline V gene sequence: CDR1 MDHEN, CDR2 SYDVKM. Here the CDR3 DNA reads TGTGCCAGCAGTGAAGGCCCAGGTCGGCCCACAGATACGCAGTATTTT. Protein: CASSEGPGRPTDTQYF.

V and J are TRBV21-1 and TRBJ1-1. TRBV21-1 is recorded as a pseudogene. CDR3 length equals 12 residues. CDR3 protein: CASSKGSAEAFF. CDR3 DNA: TGTGCCAGCAGCAAAGGTTCAGCCGAAGCTTTCTTT.

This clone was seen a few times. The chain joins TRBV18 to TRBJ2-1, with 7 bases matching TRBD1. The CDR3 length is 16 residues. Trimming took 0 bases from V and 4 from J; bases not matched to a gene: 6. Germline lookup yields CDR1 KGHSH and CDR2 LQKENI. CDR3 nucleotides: TGTGCCAGCTCACCACCTTCAGTGGGACAGTACAATGAGCAGTTCTTC. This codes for CASSPPSVGQYNEQFF.

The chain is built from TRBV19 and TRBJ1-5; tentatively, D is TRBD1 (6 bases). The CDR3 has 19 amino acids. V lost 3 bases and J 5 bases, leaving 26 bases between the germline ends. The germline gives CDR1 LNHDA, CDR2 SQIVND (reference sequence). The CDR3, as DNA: TGTGCCAGTAGTATCAGTATAGGGGGAACAGGGAGAGGGGATCAGCCCCAGCATTTT. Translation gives CASSISIGGTGRGDQPQHF.

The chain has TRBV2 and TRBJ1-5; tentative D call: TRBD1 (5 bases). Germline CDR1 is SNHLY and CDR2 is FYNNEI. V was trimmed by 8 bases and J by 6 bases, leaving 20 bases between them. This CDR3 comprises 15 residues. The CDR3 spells CASRPWVRGGQPQHF. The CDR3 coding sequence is TGTGCCAGCCGTCCTTGGGTGCGGGGGGGTCAGCCCCAGCATTTT.

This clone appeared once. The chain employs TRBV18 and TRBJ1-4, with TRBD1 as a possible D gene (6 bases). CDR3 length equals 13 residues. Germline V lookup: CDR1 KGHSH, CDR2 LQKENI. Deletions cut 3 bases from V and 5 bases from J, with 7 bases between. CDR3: CASSPGQNEKLFF. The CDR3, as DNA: TGTGCCAGCTCACCCGGACAGAATGAAAAACTGTTTTTT.

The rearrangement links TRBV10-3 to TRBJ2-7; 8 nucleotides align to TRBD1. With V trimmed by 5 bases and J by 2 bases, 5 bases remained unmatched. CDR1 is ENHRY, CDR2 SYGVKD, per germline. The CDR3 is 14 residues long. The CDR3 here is CAISPGTGTYEQYF. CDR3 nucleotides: TGTGCCATCAGTCCCGGGACAGGAACCTACGAGCAGTACTTC.